This T cell receptor beta chain was captured by sequencing in a study of T cells in Graves' hyperthyroidism and ophthalmopathy. Study at large: Pretreatment peripheral blood was obtained at initial diagnosis.

TCR beta CDR3 sequences were amplified from RNA transcripts. The HTBI primer set was used in a first-round RT-PCR of the TCR CDR3. TCRdb re-analysed the multiplex PCR reads in MiXCR, keeping a single row per CDR3 protein. The sample lists about 380,000 distinct CDR3 sequences, less than 20% seen once, with 35% to 50% in the top ten. Germline CDR1 and CDR2: MNHEY and SVGEGT. V was pared by 6 bases and J by 2 bases, with 14 bases of the junction left unmatched. The CDR3 is 18 residues long. General study points: Most thyroid clonotypes expanded above 0.001 appeared in blood too.

Uncontrolled infection, other autoimmune disease, pregnancy or lactation disqualified patients from enrolment. Fresh peripheral blood, around 9.2 ml of it, supplied the PBMCs. This clonotype was detected many times. Its specificity is unknown. The clonotype originates from a young man with Graves' ophthalmopathy. The J gene is TRBJ2-1, the V gene TRBV6-2 or TRBV6-3, with TRBD2 matching over 9 bases. The sequenced sample was blood. CDR3 in amino acids: CASSRRLAALLTYNEQFF. The CDR3 DNA sequence: TGTGCCAGCAGCCGAAGACTAGCGGCGTTACTTACCTACAATGAGCAGTTCTTC.